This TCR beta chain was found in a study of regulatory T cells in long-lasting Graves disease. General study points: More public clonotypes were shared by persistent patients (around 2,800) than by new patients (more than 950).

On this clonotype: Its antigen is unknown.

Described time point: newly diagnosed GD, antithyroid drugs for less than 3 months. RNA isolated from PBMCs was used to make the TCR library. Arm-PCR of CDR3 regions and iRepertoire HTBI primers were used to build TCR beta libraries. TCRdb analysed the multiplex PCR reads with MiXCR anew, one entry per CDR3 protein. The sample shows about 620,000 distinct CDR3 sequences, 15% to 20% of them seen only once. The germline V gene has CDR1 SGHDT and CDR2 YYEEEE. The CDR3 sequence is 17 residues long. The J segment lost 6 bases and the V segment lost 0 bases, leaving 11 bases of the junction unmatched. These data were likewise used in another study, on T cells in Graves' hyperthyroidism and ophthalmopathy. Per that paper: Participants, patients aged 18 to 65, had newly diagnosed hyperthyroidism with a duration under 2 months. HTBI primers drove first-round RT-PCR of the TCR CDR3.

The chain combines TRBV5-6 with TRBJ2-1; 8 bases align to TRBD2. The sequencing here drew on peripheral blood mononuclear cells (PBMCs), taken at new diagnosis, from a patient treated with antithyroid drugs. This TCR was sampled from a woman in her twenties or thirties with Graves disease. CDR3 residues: CASSLDPGLALGNEQFF. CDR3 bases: TGTGCCAGCAGCTTGGATCCCGGACTAGCATTAGGCAATGAGCAGTTCTTC.